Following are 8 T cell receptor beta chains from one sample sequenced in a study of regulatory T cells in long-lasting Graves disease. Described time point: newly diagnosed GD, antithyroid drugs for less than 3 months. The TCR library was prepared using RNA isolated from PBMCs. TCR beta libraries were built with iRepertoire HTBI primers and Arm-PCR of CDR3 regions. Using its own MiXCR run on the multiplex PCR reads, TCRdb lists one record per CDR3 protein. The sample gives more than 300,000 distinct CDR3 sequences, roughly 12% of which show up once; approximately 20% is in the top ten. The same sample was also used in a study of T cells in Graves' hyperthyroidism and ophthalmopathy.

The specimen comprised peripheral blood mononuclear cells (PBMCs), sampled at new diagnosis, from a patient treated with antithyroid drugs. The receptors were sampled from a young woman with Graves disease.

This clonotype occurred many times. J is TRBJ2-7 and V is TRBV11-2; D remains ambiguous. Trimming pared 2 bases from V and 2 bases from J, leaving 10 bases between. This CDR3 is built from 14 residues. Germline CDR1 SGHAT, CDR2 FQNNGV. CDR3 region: CASSLTGRAYEQYF. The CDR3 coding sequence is TGTGCCAGCAGCTTAACCGGCAGAGCCTACGAGCAGTACTTC.

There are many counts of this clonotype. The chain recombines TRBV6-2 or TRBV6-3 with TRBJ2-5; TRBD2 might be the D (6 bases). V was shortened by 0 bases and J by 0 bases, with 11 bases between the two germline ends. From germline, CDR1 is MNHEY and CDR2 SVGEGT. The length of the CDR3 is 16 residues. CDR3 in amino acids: CASSYSGGTYQETQYF. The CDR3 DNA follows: TGTGCCAGCAGTTACTCTGGAGGGACCTACCAAGAGACCCAGTACTTC.

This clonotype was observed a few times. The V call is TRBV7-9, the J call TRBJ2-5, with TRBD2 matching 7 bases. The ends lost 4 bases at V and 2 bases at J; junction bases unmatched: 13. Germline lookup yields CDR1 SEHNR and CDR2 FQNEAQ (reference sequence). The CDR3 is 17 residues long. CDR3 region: CASSSGRETPPQETQYF. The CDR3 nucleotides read TGTGCCAGCAGCTCGGGGAGGGAGACCCCGCCTCAAGAGACCCAGTACTTC.

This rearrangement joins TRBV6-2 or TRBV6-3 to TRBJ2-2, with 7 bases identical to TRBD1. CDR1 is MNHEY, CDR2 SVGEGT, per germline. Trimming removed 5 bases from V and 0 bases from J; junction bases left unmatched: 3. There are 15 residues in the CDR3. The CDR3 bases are TGTGCCAGCAGTCGACAGGGTCCGAACACCGGGGAGCTGTTTTTT. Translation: CASSRQGPNTGELFF.

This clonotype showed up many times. CDR3 residues: CASSEAPGRLNTEAFF. In DNA form, the CDR3 reads TGTGCCAGTAGTGAAGCTCCGGGCCGATTGAACACTGAAGCTTTCTTT. V gene TRBV19 combines with J gene TRBJ1-1; D gene unclear. Trimming removed 5 bases at V and 0 bases at J, with 16 bases between. CDR1 is LNHDA, CDR2 SQIVND, per germline (reference sequence). The CDR3 is 16 amino acids. Variable domain in full (rest from reference TRBV19 and TRBJ1-1): DGGITQSPKYLFRKEGQNVTLSCEQNLNHDAMYWYRQDPGQGLRLIYYSQIVNDFQKGDIAEGYSVSREKKESFPLTVTSAQKNPTAFYLCASSEAPGRLNTEAFFGQGTRLTVV.

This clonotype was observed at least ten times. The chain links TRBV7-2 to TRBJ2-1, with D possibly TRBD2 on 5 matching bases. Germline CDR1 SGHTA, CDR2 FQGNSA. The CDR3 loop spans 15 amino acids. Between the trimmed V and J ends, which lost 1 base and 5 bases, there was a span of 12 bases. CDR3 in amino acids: CASSLGEFGNNEQFF. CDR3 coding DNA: TGTGCCAGCAGCTTAGGGGAGTTTGGGAACAATGAGCAGTTCTTC.

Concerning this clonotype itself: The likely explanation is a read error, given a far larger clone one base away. Written as DNA, the CDR3 is TGTGCCAGCAGACAAGGACAGTCCTACGAGCAGTTCTTC. This gives the protein CASRQGQSYEQFF. The V gene is TRBV12-3 or TRBV12-4, the J gene TRBJ2-1, with D possibly being TRBD1 (6 bases). This CDR3 has 13 amino acids. Trimming removed 6 bases at V and 10 bases at J, with 16 bases between.

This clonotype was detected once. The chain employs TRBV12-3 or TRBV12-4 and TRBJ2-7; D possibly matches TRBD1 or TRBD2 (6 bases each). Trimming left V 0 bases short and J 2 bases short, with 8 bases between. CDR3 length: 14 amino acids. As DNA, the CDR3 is TGTGCCAGCAGTTTAGCGGGGGGCACCTACGAGCAGTACGTC. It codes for CASSLAGGTYEQYV.